This T cell receptor beta chain was recorded in a study of cytomegalovirus exposure and HLA in healthy donors. General study points: Association of roughly 18,000 TCR beta sequences with HLA alleles was found at 0.05 false discovery rate in a later analysis. Apart from CMV serostatus, no immune exposure information was available. Owing to their indistinguishability, certain V segments, notably TRBV6-2 and TRBV6-3, were excluded.

The CDR3 spans 17 residues. Trimming took 4 bases from V and 4 from J; bases not matched to a gene: 10. CDR1 MGHDK and CDR2 SYGVNS come from the germline V gene. The primer mix had 60 Vbeta and 13 Jbeta primers. TCRdb keeps only in-frame clones here, not all; method: immunoSEQ multiplex PCR. The table records around 250,000 clones, 70% to 90% of them present only once. With respect to this clone: Its antigen is as yet unknown.

The TCR was taken from a woman aged 55-70 years in good health and CMV-seropositive. This sequence joins TRBV25-1 and TRBJ2-3, with 11 nucleotides matching TRBD2. The sequencing sample was made of PBMCs. DNA of the CDR3: TGTGCCAGCAGTGCAGCCTCCGGGACTAGCGGCGCAGATACGCAGTATTTT. Its protein product is CASSAASGTSGADTQYF.